Detailed here is one TCR beta chain. This sequence may be a read error, since a much larger clone differs from it by one base. These data originate in a study of CD4 and CD8 cells across lung adenocarcinoma regions. There are 16 residues in the CDR3. With 4 bases clipped from V and 13 bases from J, the junction kept 16 bases outside the gene matches. Germline V gene lookup returns CDR1 MNHNS and CDR2 SASEGT. TCRdb fed the PCR reads into MiXCR, producing one record per CDR3 protein. The sample has about 12,000 distinct CDR3 sequences; around 48% are singletons. This TCR was recovered from a female donor with lung adenocarcinoma. The CD4 and CD8 labels of this study may be unreliable. The sequenced sample was CD8+ T cells from the margin of a lung tumor. The chain recombines TRBV6-1 with TRBJ2-1, with 10 bases that match TRBD1. The CDR3 nucleotides read TGTGCCAGCAGTGCACGCGGGACAGGGGAGAGAGAGACCCAGTTCTTC. This codes for CASSARGTGERETQFF.